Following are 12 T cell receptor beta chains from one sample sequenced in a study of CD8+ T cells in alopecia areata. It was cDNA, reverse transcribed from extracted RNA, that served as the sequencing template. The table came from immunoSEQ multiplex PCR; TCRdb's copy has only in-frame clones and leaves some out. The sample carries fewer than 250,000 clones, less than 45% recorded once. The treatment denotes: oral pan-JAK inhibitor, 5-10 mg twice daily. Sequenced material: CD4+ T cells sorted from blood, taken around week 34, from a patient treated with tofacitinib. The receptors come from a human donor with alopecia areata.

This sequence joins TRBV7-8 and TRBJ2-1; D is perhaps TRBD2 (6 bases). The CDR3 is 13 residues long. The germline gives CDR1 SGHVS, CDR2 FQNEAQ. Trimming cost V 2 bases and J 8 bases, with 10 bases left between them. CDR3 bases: TGTGCCAGCAGCTTAAGTCAGCGGGATGAGCAGTTCTTC. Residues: CASSLSQRDEQFF.

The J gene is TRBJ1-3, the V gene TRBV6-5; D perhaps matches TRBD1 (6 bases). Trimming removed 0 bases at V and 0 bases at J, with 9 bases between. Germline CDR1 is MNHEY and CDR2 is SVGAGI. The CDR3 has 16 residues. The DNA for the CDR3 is TGTGCCAGCAGTTACTCGGGACACCTCTCTGGAAACACCATATATTTT. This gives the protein CASSYSGHLSGNTIYF.

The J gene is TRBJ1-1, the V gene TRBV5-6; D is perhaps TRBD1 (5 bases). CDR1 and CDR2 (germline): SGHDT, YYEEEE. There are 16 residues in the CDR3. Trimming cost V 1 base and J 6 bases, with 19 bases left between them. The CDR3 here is CASSLRLKGLKPEAFF. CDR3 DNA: TGTGCCAGCAGCTTGAGGTTGAAGGGGCTCAAACCTGAAGCTTTCTTT.

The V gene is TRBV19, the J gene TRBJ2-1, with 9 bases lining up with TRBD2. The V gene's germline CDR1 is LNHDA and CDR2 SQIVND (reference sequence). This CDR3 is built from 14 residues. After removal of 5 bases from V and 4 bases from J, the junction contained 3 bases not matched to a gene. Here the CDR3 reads CASSWSGRYNEQFF. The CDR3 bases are TGTGCCAGTAGTTGGAGCGGGAGGTACAATGAGCAGTTCTTC.

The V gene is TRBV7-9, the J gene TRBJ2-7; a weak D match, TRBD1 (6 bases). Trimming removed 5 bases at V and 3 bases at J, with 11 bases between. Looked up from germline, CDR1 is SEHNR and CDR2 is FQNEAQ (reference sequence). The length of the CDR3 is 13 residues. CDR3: CASSPDSFYEQYF. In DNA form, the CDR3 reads TGTGCCAGCAGCCCGGACAGTTTCTACGAGCAGTACTTC.

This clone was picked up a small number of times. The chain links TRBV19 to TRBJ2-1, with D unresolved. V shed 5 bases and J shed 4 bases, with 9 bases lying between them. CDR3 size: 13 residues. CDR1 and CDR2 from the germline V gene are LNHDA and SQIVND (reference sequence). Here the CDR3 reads CASSSLGYNEQFF. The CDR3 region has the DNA TGTGCCAGTAGTTCGCTAGGGTACAATGAGCAGTTCTTC. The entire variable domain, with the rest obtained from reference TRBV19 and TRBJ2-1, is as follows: DGGITQSPKYLFRKEGQNVTLSCEQNLNHDAMYWYRQDPGQGLRLIYYSQIVNDFQKGDIAEGYSVSREKKESFPLTVTSAQKNPTAFYLCASSSLGYNEQFFGPGTRLTVL.

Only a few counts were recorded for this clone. The CDR3 DNA reads TGTGCCAGCTCGACTAGACGGTCCCAGGACATTCAGTACTTC. This sequence encodes CASSTRRSQDIQYF. The chain has TRBV18 and TRBJ2-4; TRBD2 is a possible D gene (6 bases). V lost 6 bases and J lost 8, with 17 bases in between. The CDR3 covers 14 residues. The germline V gene has CDR1 KGHSH and CDR2 LQKENI.

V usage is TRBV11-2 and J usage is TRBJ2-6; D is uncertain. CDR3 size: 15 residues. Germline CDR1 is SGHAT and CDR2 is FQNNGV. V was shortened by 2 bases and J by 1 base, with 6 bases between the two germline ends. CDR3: CASSLTISGANVLTF. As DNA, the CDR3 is TGTGCCAGCAGCTTAACCATTTCTGGGGCCAACGTCCTGACTTTC.

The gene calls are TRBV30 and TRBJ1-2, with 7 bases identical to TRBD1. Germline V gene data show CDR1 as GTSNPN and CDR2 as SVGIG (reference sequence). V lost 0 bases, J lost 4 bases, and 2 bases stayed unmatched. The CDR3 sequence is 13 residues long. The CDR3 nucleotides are TGTGCCTGGAGTGTACAGGGGATCTATGGCTACACCTTC. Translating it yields CAWSVQGIYGYTF. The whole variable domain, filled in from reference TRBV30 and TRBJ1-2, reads SQTIHQWPATLVQPVGSPLSLECTVEGTSNPNLYWYRQAAGRGLQLLFYSVGIGQISSEVPQNLSASRPQDRQFILSSKKLLLSDSGFYLCAWSVQGIYGYTFGSGTRLTVV.

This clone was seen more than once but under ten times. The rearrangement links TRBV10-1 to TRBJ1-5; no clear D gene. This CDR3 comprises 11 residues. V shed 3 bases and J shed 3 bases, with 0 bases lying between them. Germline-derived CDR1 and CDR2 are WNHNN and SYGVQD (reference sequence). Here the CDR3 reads CASSDNQPQHF. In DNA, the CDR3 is TGCGCCAGCAGTGACAATCAGCCCCAGCATTTT.

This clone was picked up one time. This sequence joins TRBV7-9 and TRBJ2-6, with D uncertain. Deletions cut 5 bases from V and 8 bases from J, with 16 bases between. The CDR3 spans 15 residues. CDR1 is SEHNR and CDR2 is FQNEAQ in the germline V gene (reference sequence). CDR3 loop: CASSLDTGRTNVLTF. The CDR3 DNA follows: TGTGCCAGCAGCCTAGACACGGGCAGGACCAACGTCCTGACTTTC.

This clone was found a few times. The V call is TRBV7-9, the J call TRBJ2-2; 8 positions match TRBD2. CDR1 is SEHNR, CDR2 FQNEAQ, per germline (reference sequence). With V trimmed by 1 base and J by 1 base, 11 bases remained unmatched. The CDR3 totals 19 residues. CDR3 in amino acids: CASSLVLGGALRNTGELFF. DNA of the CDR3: TGTGCCAGCAGCTTAGTGCTCGGGGGGGCCTTACGGAACACCGGGGAGCTGTTTTTT.